These 18 T cell receptor beta chains share one sample of origin, sequenced in a study of T-cell reconstitution after alpha-beta-depleted transplantation in children. Construction of the TCRbeta library involved unique molecular identifiers. TCRdb passed the PCR reads through MiXCR, listing each CDR3 protein once. The sample holds around 76,000 distinct CDR3 sequences; over 15% are singletons and the top ten take about half. The sample was PBMCs, mostly from graft donor cells, taken 360 days after TCRalphabeta/CD19-depleted stem cell transplant. These receptors all come from a male patient aged 2-15 years who had a stem cell transplant for acute lymphoblastic leukemia, so the T cells may come from the graft donor.

This clonotype is judged medium-sized. This rearrangement joins TRBV11-2 to TRBJ1-1; the D gene is possibly TRBD1 (5 bases). Trimming cost V 1 base and J 4 bases, with 10 bases left between them. Germline V gene lookup returns CDR1 SGHAT and CDR2 FQNNGV. CDR3 length: 14 residues. CDR3 protein: CASSLGLGGTEAFF. The CDR3 DNA reads TGTGCCAGCAGCTTAGGGTTGGGGGGCACTGAAGCTTTCTTT.

This chain uses TRBV10-3 with TRBJ2-1; 10 bases agree with TRBD2. CDR1 is ENHRY, CDR2 SYGVKD, per germline. The CDR3 sequence is 15 residues long. V shed 2 bases and J 9 bases; nucleotides not matched to a gene: 7. This CDR3 is CAISEVLAGVGEQFF. CDR3 coding DNA: TGTGCCATCAGTGAGGTGCTAGCGGGAGTGGGTGAGCAGTTCTTC.

This clonotype occurred many times. V gene TRBV12-3 or TRBV12-4 combines with J gene TRBJ1-1; D possibly corresponds to TRBD1 (5 bases). Trimming shortened V by 6 bases and J by 7 bases, and 12 bases separated the two germline ends. The CDR3 totals 12 residues. The CDR3: CASSKPTGEAFF. The DNA of the CDR3 is TGTGCCAGCAGCAAACCAACAGGTGAAGCTTTCTTT.

This clonotype appeared once. The gene calls are TRBV18 and TRBJ1-2, with 10 bases lining up with TRBD1. V was clipped by 3 bases and J by 5 bases; unmatched bases: 6. The CDR3 has 15 residues. Germline lookup yields CDR1 KGHSH and CDR2 LQKENI. The CDR3 sequence is CASSPRTGGRYGYTF. The CDR3 nucleotides are TGTGCCAGCTCACCCCGGACAGGGGGACGTTATGGCTACACCTTC. The entire variable domain, with the rest obtained from reference TRBV18 and TRBJ1-2, is as follows: NAGVMQNPRHLVRRRGQEARLRCSPMKGHSHVYWYRQLPEEGLKFMVYLQKENIIDESGMPKERFSAEFPKEGPSILRIQQVVRGDSAAYFCASSPRTGGRYGYTFGSGTRLTVV.

A remark on this clonotype: An end of the junction does not agree with germline; a read error may underlie this. This rearrangement joins TRBV12-3 or TRBV12-4 to TRBJ2-2; 10 positions agree with TRBD2. This CDR3 has 19 residues. The CDR3 here is CACSQPGLAPNSPLRELFF. The CDR3 DNA reads as TGTGCCTGCAGTCAGCCGGGACTAGCGCCCAACTCCCCTTTGAGGGAGCTGTTTTTT.

The J gene is TRBJ1-1, the V gene TRBV6-5; D is perhaps TRBD1 (5 bases). The CDR3 runs to 15 residues. Trimming took 0 bases from V and 0 from J, leaving 8 bases between them. The V gene's germline CDR1 is MNHEY and CDR2 SVGAGI. CDR3 sequence: CASSYSTRVNTEAFF. CDR3 in DNA: TGTGCCAGCAGTTACTCCACCAGGGTGAACACTGAAGCTTTCTTT.

In its sample, this clonotype was seen a few times. The chain has TRBV7-9 and TRBJ2-7, with D unresolved. The CDR3 runs to 13 residues. Germline V gene sequence: CDR1 SEHNR, CDR2 FQNEAQ (reference sequence). V shed 3 bases and J shed 1 base, with 7 bases lying between them. CDR3 bases: TGTGCCAGCAGCTTCGAACGGTCCTACGAGCAGTACTTC. Protein: CASSFERSYEQYF. The whole variable domain, remainder taken from reference TRBV7-9 and TRBJ2-7, is DTGVSQNPRHKITKRGQNVTFRCDPISEHNRLYWYRQTLGQGPEFLTYFQNEAQLEKSRLLSDRFSAERPKGSFSTLEIQRTEQGDSAMYLCASSFERSYEQYFGPGTRLTVT.

This clonotype appeared a few times. The junction departs from germline at one end; a sequencing error may be responsible. The genes are TRBV4-1 and TRBJ2-1; no reliable D call. This CDR3 region has 15 residues. CDR1 is MGHRA, CDR2 YSYEKL, per germline. CDR3 sequence: CASSQGPGSYSEQFF. The CDR3, as DNA: TGCGCCAGCAGCCAAGGGCCGGGCTCCTACAGTGAGCAGTTCTTC.

This chain connects TRBV4-1 to TRBJ2-1; 8 positions agree with TRBD2. Germline CDR1 is MGHRA and CDR2 is YSYEKL. The CDR3 spans 16 residues. After removal of 0 bases from V and 4 bases from J, the junction contained 5 bases not matched to a gene. In nucleotides, the CDR3 is TGCGCCAGCAGCCAAGAACTAGCGGCCCGGTACAATGAGCAGTTCTTC. Protein: CASSQELAARYNEQFF.

This clonotype has just a few counts. This sequence joins TRBV12-3 or TRBV12-4 and TRBJ1-5; D unclear. V dropped 0 bases and J dropped 3 bases, with 3 bases sitting between them. The CDR3 is 13 amino acids. For the CDR3, the DNA is TGTGCCAGCAGTTTAGCCTTCAATCAGCCCCAGCATTTT. Protein: CASSLAFNQPQHF.

This chain joins TRBV4-1 and TRBJ2-1; perhaps TRBD1 as D (6 bases). The V and J ends lost 1 base and 10 bases respectively, with 11 bases between them. This CDR3 has 13 residues. The germline gives CDR1 MGHRA, CDR2 YSYEKL. In nucleotides, the CDR3 is TGCGCCAGCAGCCAAGCCTGGGGGACAGAGCAGTTCTTC. Amino acid sequence: CASSQAWGTEQFF.

This clonotype was counted between two and nine times. The gene calls are TRBV7-9 and TRBJ2-1; D unclear. This CDR3 spans 11 amino acids. The V end was cut by 6 bases, the J end by 4 bases, with 4 bases between. Germline-derived CDR1 and CDR2 are SEHNR and FQNEAQ (reference sequence). CDR3 in amino acids: CASRLYNEQFF. The CDR3 bases are TGTGCCAGCAGGCTTTACAATGAGCAGTTCTTC. The full variable domain, completed using reference TRBV7-9 and TRBJ2-1, is DTGVSQNPRHKITKRGQNVTFRCDPISEHNRLYWYRQTLGQGPEFLTYFQNEAQLEKSRLLSDRFSAERPKGSFSTLEIQRTEQGDSAMYLCASRLYNEQFFGPGTRLTVL.

The chain is built from TRBV2 and TRBJ2-7, with TRBD2 as a possible D gene (6 bases). The CDR3 has 12 amino acids. Between the trimmed V and J ends, which lost 5 bases and 6 bases, there was a span of 11 bases. The germline V gene encodes CDR1 SNHLY and CDR2 FYNNEI. The CDR3 coding sequence is TGTGCCAGCAGTTGGGGAGGTTCCGAGCAGTACTTC. The encoded protein is CASSWGGSEQYF.

The chain combines TRBV5-1 with TRBJ2-5, with 9 bases that match TRBD1. Germline V gene lookup returns CDR1 SGHRS and CDR2 YFSETQ. The CDR3 spans 15 residues. Trimming cost V 4 bases and J 9 bases; bases outside gene matches: 13. The CDR3 sequence: CASSRRDRDLGPQYF. As DNA, the CDR3 is TGCGCCAGCAGCAGAAGGGACAGGGACCTTGGGCCCCAGTACTTC.

This clonotype has only a few counts. This chain connects TRBV7-9 to TRBJ1-1; no definite D call. V lost 5 bases and J 9 bases, leaving 13 bases between the germline ends. CDR1 is SEHNR and CDR2 is FQNEAQ in the germline V gene (reference sequence). This CDR3 has 12 amino acids. CDR3: CASSPLTTQAFF. The CDR3 DNA sequence: TGTGCCAGCAGCCCTCTTACAACCCAAGCTTTCTTT. The full variable domain, rest sourced from reference TRBV7-9 and TRBJ1-1, is DTGVSQNPRHKITKRGQNVTFRCDPISEHNRLYWYRQTLGQGPEFLTYFQNEAQLEKSRLLSDRFSAERPKGSFSTLEIQRTEQGDSAMYLCASSPLTTQAFFGQGTRLTVV.

This clonotype was counted between two and nine times. The V and J genes are TRBV13 and TRBJ2-3; D is unresolved. V was pared by 4 bases and J by 6 bases, with 8 bases between. The CDR3 consists of 12 residues. Per the germline V gene, CDR1 is PRHDT and CDR2 is FYEKMQ (reference sequence). This CDR3 is CASSSRRDTQYF. The CDR3 bases are TGTGCCAGCAGCTCCCGACGCGATACGCAGTATTTT.

The chain uses TRBV12-3 or TRBV12-4 and TRBJ2-7; 11 bases agree with TRBD2. CDR3 length equals 16 residues. The junction had 3 bases not matched to a gene; V was cut back by 0 bases and J by 2 bases. Written as DNA, the CDR3 is TGTGCCAGCAGTTTAGCGCGGGGACTAGCGGCCTACGAGCAGTACTTC. Translating it yields CASSLARGLAAYEQYF.

This clonotype occurred a few times. The chain couples TRBV4-1 to TRBJ2-1; the D gene could be TRBD1 or TRBD2 (5 bases each). Germline-derived CDR1 and CDR2 are MGHRA and YSYEKL. CDR3 length: 14 amino acids. V was clipped by 3 bases and J by 2 bases, with 8 bases between them. The CDR3 loop is CASSQGVTYNEQFF. CDR3 nucleotides: TGCGCCAGCAGCCAGGGGGTTACCTACAATGAGCAGTTCTTC.